Listed below are T cell receptor beta chains from one sample, sequenced in a study of blood T cell repertoires in COVID-19. Clones were read by immunoSEQ multiplex PCR, and TCRdb kept only the in-frame ones, dropping some. The data show roughly 160,000 clones, approximately 80% seen once. The sequenced sample consisted of peripheral blood. These receptors came from an elderly woman with COVID-19, enrolled during active disease. Each CDR3 is given with its conserved first and last residue.

>TRBJ2-5|TRBV19
CASSIEGSGRYQETQYF
>TRBJ1-1|TRBV18
CASSVLPPGQGNTEAFF
>TRBJ2-7|TRBV7-9
CASSLGGQPVDEQYF
>TRBJ1-4|TRBV28
CASSTGQLEKLFF
>TRBJ2-3|TRBV7-9
CASSLRPGTSVDTQYF
>TRBJ2-1|TRBV2
CASSEPAGGPIEQFF
>TRBJ2-1|TRBV7-9
CASSPPGTHSSEQFF
>TRBJ1-5|TRBV2
CASSDRGLGNQPQHF
>TRBJ1-5|TRBV29-1
CSDHRTIYSNQPQHF
>TRBJ2-1|TRBV6-5
CASSSPRAAGNPEQFF
>TRBJ1-4|TRBV7-9
CASRLAGGEKLFF
>TRBJ2-5|TRBV29-1
CSVEPLGGLGETQYF
>TRBJ2-1|TRBV14
CASSRGLLGEQFF
>TRBJ1-1|TRBV6-2/TRBV6-3
CASSYPPGQGPEAFF
>TRBJ2-2|TRBV5-1
CATTHRPATNTGELFF
>TRBJ1-2|TRBV3-1/TRBV3-2
CASSQDTTGTDGYTF
>TRBJ2-1|TRBV6-5
CASSLSGSSYNEQFF
>TRBJ2-2|TRBV11-3
CASSPKYRGTGELFF
>TRBJ1-2|TRBV2
CASSLGQGGSGYTF
>TRBJ2-1|TRBV18
CASSPVAYNEQFF
>TRBJ1-2|TRBV10-3
CAISDEGAYYGYTF
>TRBJ1-4|TRBV5-1
CASSLRGKLFF
>TRBJ1-1|TRBV9
CASSPGTGRLAFF
>TRBJ2-6|TRBV7-9
CASNAGPAGANVLTF
>TRBJ2-1|TRBV7-3
CASSRTSGVYNEQFF
>TRBJ1-2|TRBV7-3
CASSLSPRTGKGYTF
>TRBJ1-4|TRBV27
CASTAAGLNEKLFF
>TRBJ2-2|TRBV7-2
CASSFPTSGSSGELFF
>TRBJ2-3|TRBV5-3
CARSLVGEFGTDTQYF
>TRBJ2-5|TRBV6-5
CASGIDRRQETQYF
>TRBJ1-2|TRBV6-5
CASSYTRDRGNYGYTF
>TRBJ2-1|TRBV7-8
CASSSLDGTRHNEQFF
>TRBJ2-7|TRBV5-1
CASSLASRASYEQYF
>TRBJ2-5|TRBV3-1/TRBV3-2
CASAELGAGETQYF
>TRBJ1-2|TRBV9
CASSVGEGASYGYTF
>TRBJ2-3|TRBV5-1
CASSSEGATDTQYF
>TRBJ2-3|TRBV6-4
CASKLAGSDTQYF
>TRBJ1-6|TRBV5-6
CASSLPTGVNSPLHF
>TRBJ1-6|TRBV6-5
CASRTGGEGSSPLHF
>TRBJ2-2|TRBV5-5
CASINRVSDTGELFF
>TRBJ2-7|TRBV14
CASSPRLTSYEQYF
>TRBJ2-3|TRBV6-2/TRBV6-3
CASSRGAGGLRTDTQYF
>TRBJ2-1|TRBV3-1/TRBV3-2
CASSQGDRGEQFF
>TRBJ1-1|TRBV29-1
CSVGPPGDTEAFF
>TRBJ2-5|TRBV5-1
CASSLDRGRGETQYF
>TRBJ2-1|TRBV5-8
CASSSTGSVYNEQFF
>TRBJ2-5|TRBV10-2
CASSGLAGGETQYF
>TRBJ2-7|TRBV24-1
CATSDSGSYEQYF
>TRBJ1-2|TRBV18
CASSPTGEYGYTF
>TRBJ1-1|TRBV20-1
CSASPKTGRSTEAFF
>TRBJ1-5|TRBV4-1
CASSQEGGTAYQPQHF
>TRBJ2-1|TRBV7-3
CASSPTPGTSLEQFF
>TRBJ2-3|TRBV5-6
CASSFPGQGDTQYF
>TRBJ2-5|TRBV25-1
CASTPAWTGGTQYF
>TRBJ2-5|TRBV7-2
CASSLGPLGPYQETQYF
>TRBJ1-1|TRBV21-1
CASSSQGKTEAFF
>TRBJ1-1|TRBV5-1
CASSVTFDTEAFF
>TRBJ1-2|TRBV10-3
CAISEWAGNYGYTF
>TRBJ2-7|TRBV11-2
CAVGAGYEQYF
>TRBJ1-3|TRBV9
CASSVGNLADTIYF